Listed here are 28 T cell receptor beta chains from one sample, sequenced in a study of cytomegalovirus exposure and HLA in healthy donors. The PCR ran on 60 Vbeta and 13 Jbeta primers. The data were produced by immunoSEQ multiplex PCR, yet TCRdb's version contains in-frame clones alone and is incomplete. The sample holds about 69,000 clones; around 70% are singletons and the top ten take 22%. The sequenced sample was PBMCs. Receptors were obtained from a woman younger than 45 in good health and CMV-seropositive.

This chain links TRBV5-4 with TRBJ1-5, with unresolved D. The CDR3 contains 14 residues. V lost 0 bases, J lost 9 bases, and 13 bases lay in between. CDR1 and CDR2 (germline): SGHNT, YYREEE (reference sequence). CDR3 DNA sequence: TGTGCCAGCAGCTTGGAACCCTCATCAGGGCCCCAGCATTTT. Protein sequence: CASSLEPSSGPQHF.

CDR3 sequence reads: CASSQRDRANTEAFF. The CDR3 DNA follows: TGTGCCAGCAGTCAAAGGGACAGGGCGAACACTGAAGCTTTCTTT. The rearrangement links TRBV6-5 to TRBJ1-1, with 9 bases identical to TRBD1. After removal of 5 bases from V and 1 base from J, the junction contained 5 bases not matched to a gene. The V gene's germline CDR1 is MNHEY and CDR2 SVGAGI. The CDR3 is 15 residues long.

The chain has TRBV4-1 and TRBJ2-7; perhaps TRBD1 as D (6 bases). CDR1 and CDR2 from the germline V gene are MGHRA and YSYEKL. The V end was cut by 3 bases, the J end by 4 bases, with 13 bases between. The CDR3 length is 14 residues. The CDR3 nucleotides are TGCGCCAGCAGCCACGGTCAGGGGTTATACGAGCAGTACTTC. Protein product: CASSHGQGLYEQYF.

V is TRBV15 and J is TRBJ1-3; D gene unclear. This CDR3 has 15 residues. Trimming pared 3 bases from V and 8 bases from J, leaving 17 bases between. CDR1 and CDR2 (germline): LNHNV, YYDKDF (reference sequence). The CDR3 reads CATSSGRPLGDTIYF. For the CDR3, the DNA is TGTGCCACCAGCAGCGGACGGCCGCTCGGGGACACCATATATTTT. The full variable domain, with the rest looked up from reference TRBV15 and TRBJ1-3, is DAMVIQNPRYQVTQFGKPVTLSCSQTLNHNVMYWYQQKSSQAPKLLFHYYDKDFNNEADTPDNFQSRRPNTSFCFLDIRSPGLGDTAMYLCATSSGRPLGDTIYFGEGSWLTVV.

The chain has TRBV30 and TRBJ1-5; possibly TRBD1 for D (6 bases). Germline V lookup: CDR1 GTSNPN, CDR2 SVGIG (reference sequence). V was shortened by 5 bases and J by 2 bases, with 13 bases between the two germline ends. CDR3 size: 14 residues. CDR3 residues: CAWGDKGGNQPQHF. CDR3 DNA: TGTGCCTGGGGGGACAAAGGAGGCAATCAGCCCCAGCATTTT.

The chain links TRBV29-1 to TRBJ1-2; D possibly corresponds to TRBD1 (5 bases). Germline CDR1 and CDR2: SQVTM and ANQGSEA. V lost 6 bases, J lost 5 bases, and 16 bases lay in between. This CDR3 spans 13 amino acids. In DNA, the CDR3 is TGCAGCGTGGGTTTTGTGGGGGGTTATGGCTACACCTTC. Its protein product is CSVGFVGGYGYTF. The variable domain in full, with the rest retrieved from reference TRBV29-1 and TRBJ1-2, is SAVISQKPSRDICQRGTSLTIQCQVDSQVTMMFWYRQQPGQSLTLIATANQGSEATYESGFVIDKFPISRPNLTFSTLTVSNMSPEDSSIYLCSVGFVGGYGYTFGSGTRLTVV.

The rearrangement joins TRBV28 to TRBJ1-5; a possible D gene is TRBD1 (6 bases). V was cut by 6 bases and J by 3 bases, with 15 bases left in between. The CDR3 spans 15 residues. Germline values: CDR1 MDHEN, CDR2 SYDVKM. The CDR3 coding sequence is TGTGCCAGCAGGCCCACAGGGCTACTCAATCAGCCCCAGCATTTT. Residues: CASRPTGLLNQPQHF.

The rearrangement uses TRBV29-1 and TRBJ2-7, with D tentatively TRBD1 (5 bases). The CDR3 consists of 13 residues. The germline V gene encodes CDR1 SQVTM and CDR2 ANQGSEA. Trimming left V 4 bases short and J 5 bases short, with 15 bases between. The CDR3 is CSVGGRVNNEQYF. CDR3 DNA sequence: TGCAGCGTTGGGGGCAGGGTAAACAACGAGCAGTACTTC.

V gene TRBV4-2 combines with J gene TRBJ2-5, with 10 bases that match TRBD1. From germline, CDR1 is LGHNA and CDR2 YNFKEQ. The junction had 7 bases not matched to a gene; V was cut back by 4 bases and J by 5 bases. There are 15 residues in the CDR3. CDR3 sequence (DNA): TGTGCCAGCAGCCCCCTAGGGACAGGGGATGAGACCCAGTACTTC. It codes for CASSPLGTGDETQYF.

This clone was seen a single time. The rearrangement uses TRBV15 and TRBJ2-7; 13 bases are a match to TRBD2. Germline lookup yields CDR1 LNHNV and CDR2 YYDKDF (reference sequence). The CDR3 runs to 15 residues. Trimming cost V 3 bases and J 3 bases; bases outside gene matches: 2. CDR3 coding DNA: TGTGCCACCAGCAGCCGACTAGCGGGAGGCTACGAGCAGTACTTC. This gives the protein CATSSRLAGGYEQYF.

This clone was counted between two and nine times. V usage is TRBV5-1 and J usage is TRBJ2-7; D might be TRBD1 (5 bases). Germline V lookup: CDR1 SGHRS, CDR2 YFSETQ. Trimming removed 1 base at V and 6 bases at J, with 5 bases between. The CDR3 is made up of 11 amino acids. CDR3 protein: CASSLQGEQYF. CDR3 DNA: TGCGCCAGCAGCTTGCAGGGCGAGCAGTACTTC.

The V and J genes are TRBV11-3 and TRBJ2-5; 8 nucleotides match TRBD1. The CDR3 extends over 14 amino acids. CDR1 is SGHNT and CDR2 is YENEEA in the germline V gene. Unmatched junction bases numbered 7, after V lost 5 bases and J lost 5 bases. The CDR3 region is CASSLQGATETQYF. The DNA for the CDR3 is TGTGCCAGCAGCCTCCAGGGGGCGACGGAGACCCAGTACTTC.

The rearrangement joins TRBV27 to TRBJ2-3, with 9 bases aligning to TRBD2. CDR1 and CDR2 from the germline V gene are MNHEY and SMNVEV (reference sequence). Trimming cost V 6 bases and J 1 base; bases outside gene matches: 5. CDR3 length: 15 residues. CDR3 protein: CASSPWTSGTDTQYF. As DNA, the CDR3 is TGTGCCAGCAGCCCCTGGACTAGCGGCACAGATACGCAGTATTTT.

In its sample, this clone was seen once. This chain uses TRBV7-2 with TRBJ2-5, with D hard to call. This CDR3 contains 12 residues. Germline CDR1 and CDR2: SGHTA and FQGNSA. V was clipped by 2 bases and J by 5 bases, with 6 bases between them. CDR3 coding DNA: TGTGCCAGCAGCTTAATCCGGGAGACCCAGTACTTC. Translation: CASSLIRETQYF.

This chain connects TRBV30 to TRBJ1-5; D is unresolved. The germline V and J ends were trimmed by 3 bases and 4 bases, with 10 bases remaining between them. Germline assignment: CDR1 GTSNPN and CDR2 SVGIG (reference sequence). The CDR3 extends over 13 amino acids. Here the CDR3 reads CAWSSGPNQPQHF. The CDR3 DNA sequence: TGTGCCTGGAGCTCGGGTCCAAATCAGCCCCAGCATTTT. Filled out from reference TRBV30 and TRBJ1-5, the complete variable domain reads SQTIHQWPATLVQPVGSPLSLECTVEGTSNPNLYWYRQAAGRGLQLLFYSVGIGQISSEVPQNLSASRPQDRQFILSSKKLLLSDSGFYLCAWSSGPNQPQHFGDGTRLSIL.

This clone has just one count. The rearrangement uses TRBV5-4 and TRBJ1-2; no firm D call. The V gene lost 5 bases and the J gene lost 0 bases, with 11 bases spanning the gap. CDR1 is SGHNT and CDR2 is YYREEE in the germline V gene (reference sequence). The CDR3 length is 14 residues. The CDR3 here is CASRPDGANYGYTF. The CDR3 bases are TGTGCCAGCAGACCAGACGGAGCTAACTATGGCTACACCTTC. The variable domain in full, with the rest retrieved from reference TRBV5-4 and TRBJ1-2, is ETGVTQSPTHLIKTRGQQVTLRCSSQSGHNTVSWYQQALGQGPQFIFQYYREEENGRGNFPPRFSGLQFPNYSSELNVNALELDDSALYLCASRPDGANYGYTFGSGTRLTVV.

This clone was counted only a few times. This chain uses TRBV6-1 with TRBJ2-5, with 8 bases fitting TRBD2. Germline V gene data show CDR1 as MNHNS and CDR2 as SASEGT. The V gene end was trimmed by 3 bases and the J gene end by 6 bases; junction bases not matched to a gene: 3. The CDR3 covers 13 residues. CDR3 sequence reads: CASSDTGGKTQYF. The DNA for the CDR3 is TGTGCCAGCAGTGACACGGGGGGGAAGACCCAGTACTTC.

V usage is TRBV7-2 and J usage is TRBJ1-1, with TRBD1 as a possible D gene (5 bases). Trimming pared 8 bases from V and 0 bases from J, leaving 10 bases between. Germline V gene data show CDR1 as SGHTA and CDR2 as FQGNSA. The CDR3 runs to 13 residues. This CDR3 reads CASSQGMNTEAFF. DNA for the CDR3: TGTGCCAGCTCGCAGGGAATGAACACTGAAGCTTTCTTT.

The chain has TRBV5-6 and TRBJ1-2; D may be TRBD1 (6 bases). The CDR3 has 14 amino acids. Germline V gene lookup returns CDR1 SGHDT and CDR2 YYEEEE. V was clipped by 3 bases and J by 8 bases, with 17 bases between them. Written as DNA, the CDR3 is TGTGCCAGCAGCTGGGATACAGGGACGCGGGGCTACACCTTC. Residues: CASSWDTGTRGYTF.

This chain joins TRBV2 and TRBJ2-5; TRBD1 aligns across 10 bases. The V and J ends lost 5 bases and 7 bases, in that order; junction bases with no gene match: 7. The CDR3 is 14 residues long. CDR1 and CDR2 from the germline V gene are SNHLY and FYNNEI. The CDR3 DNA sequence: TGTGCCAGCAGTCACCGGGACAGGGGTAGGACCCAGTACTTC. Encoded protein: CASSHRDRGRTQYF.

For the CDR3, the DNA is TGTGCCAGCAGCTTGATCGGACAGGGCACCTACGAGCAGTACTTC. Residues: CASSLIGQGTYEQYF. This rearrangement joins TRBV5-6 to TRBJ2-7; 8 bases are a match to TRBD1. The ends lost 1 base at V and 2 bases at J; junction bases unmatched: 5. The CDR3 spans 15 residues. Germline lookup yields CDR1 SGHDT and CDR2 YYEEEE.

This chain connects TRBV18 to TRBJ1-5, with D perhaps TRBD1 (5 bases). Germline V lookup: CDR1 KGHSH, CDR2 LQKENI. CDR3 size: 15 residues. V dropped 3 bases and J dropped 9 bases, with 18 bases sitting between them. The CDR3 loop reads CASSPRGQGGGPQHF. CDR3 DNA: TGTGCCAGCTCACCCCGGGGTCAGGGAGGTGGGCCCCAGCATTTT.

This chain joins TRBV11-3 and TRBJ1-1; 8 bases agree with TRBD1. From germline, CDR1 is SGHNT and CDR2 YENEEA. The V gene end was trimmed by 5 bases and the J gene end by 4 bases; junction bases not matched to a gene: 9. This CDR3 is 15 amino acids long. The CDR3 sequence: CASSRGQGLGTEAFF. Here the CDR3 DNA reads TGTGCCAGCAGCCGTGGACAGGGATTGGGCACTGAAGCTTTCTTT.

This clone was picked up a small number of times. CDR3 in amino acids: CASGVGQGSYEQYF. Here the CDR3 DNA reads TGTGCCAGCGGCGTGGGACAGGGGTCCTACGAGCAGTACTTC. This chain uses TRBV2 with TRBJ2-7; 10 nucleotides align to TRBD1. Trimming took 8 bases from V and 1 from J; bases not matched to a gene: 5. Germline values: CDR1 SNHLY, CDR2 FYNNEI. The CDR3 is made up of 14 amino acids.

The J gene is TRBJ2-1, the V gene TRBV28; 7 bases agree with TRBD2. V was clipped by 8 bases and J by 6 bases; unmatched bases: 7. The CDR3 spans 13 residues. Germline V gene lookup returns CDR1 MDHEN and CDR2 SYDVKM. CDR3 bases: TGTGCCAGCTTGGCGGGGGTAGGCAATGAGCAGTTCTTC. It is translated as CASLAGVGNEQFF.

This chain joins TRBV5-1 and TRBJ1-2; D ambiguous. Trimming pared 0 bases from V and 2 bases from J, leaving 11 bases between. The CDR3 has 15 residues. Per germline, CDR1 SGHRS and CDR2 YFSETQ. CDR3 sequence: CASSLGQTQNYGYTF. As DNA, the CDR3 is TGCGCCAGCAGCTTGGGGCAGACTCAAAACTATGGCTACACCTTC.

The chain has TRBV30 and TRBJ2-7; 9 bases agree with TRBD2. Germline assignment: CDR1 GTSNPN and CDR2 SVGIG (reference sequence). The CDR3 totals 15 residues. V shed 3 bases, J shed 3 bases, and the junction held 9 bases outside the gene matches. CDR3: CAWRVSGRLYYEQYF. CDR3 nucleotide sequence: TGTGCCTGGAGGGTTAGCGGGAGATTATACTACGAGCAGTACTTC.

This clone was recorded only once. The chain is built from TRBV6-1 and TRBJ2-7, with D possibly TRBD2 on 6 matching bases. V was cut by 7 bases and J by 2 bases, with 18 bases left in between. The germline CDR1 and CDR2 sequences are MNHNS and SASEGT. This CDR3 spans 15 amino acids. CDR3 sequence reads: CASTRSGLAPYEQYF. The DNA for the CDR3 is TGTGCCAGCACCCGCAGCGGGCTAGCCCCCTACGAGCAGTACTTC.